The 21 T cell receptor beta chains presented below share a single source sample, sequenced in a study of molecular identifiers for immune sequencing clone quantification. Using its own MiXCR run on the PCR reads, TCRdb lists one record per CDR3 protein. This sample yields hundreds of thousands of distinct CDR3 sequences, of which about 25% are seen a single time; about 0.78% belongs to the top ten. Sequencing was carried out using naive CD8+ T cells from blood, with Jurkat cell RNA spiked in. Regarding subset: FACS-sorted CD8+CD4-CCR7+CD45RA+ naive T cells. The receptor source for this set is a human donor in good health. Some libraries in this study had Jurkat cell RNA spiked in.

This clonotype was detected many times. This chain connects TRBV28 to TRBJ2-1; 8 positions agree with TRBD2. The germline V gene has CDR1 MDHEN and CDR2 SYDVKM. The CDR3 spans 14 residues. The V segment lost 7 bases and the J segment 4 bases; nucleotides outside the gene matches: 6. The CDR3 loop is CASKEIAGYNEQFF. The CDR3 DNA is TGTGCCAGCAAAGAGATAGCGGGATACAATGAGCAGTTCTTC.

Note on this clonotype: Likely a read error: the CDR3 ends without its conserved phenylalanine or tryptophan. The gene calls are TRBV11-2 and TRBJ1-4; tentatively, D is TRBD1 (5 bases). CDR1 and CDR2 (germline): SGHAT, FQNNGV. The V end was cut by 0 bases, the J end by 4 bases, with 12 bases between. This CDR3 contains 16 residues. The CDR3 loop is CASSLEHLGLNEKLFL. The CDR3 bases are TGTGCCAGCAGCTTAGAACACCTGGGGCTTAATGAAAAACTGTTTCTT.

Comments on this clonotype: This may arise from a read error, as a much more abundant clone is one base away. The chain links TRBV29-1 to TRBJ1-1, with D hard to call. Germline CDR1 and CDR2: SQVTM and ANQGSEA. V was trimmed by 4 bases and J by 11 bases, leaving 11 bases between them. CDR3 size: 10 residues. The CDR3 region has the DNA TGCAGCGTTGTTCAGGAGTTGGCTTTCTTT. Its translation is CSVVQELAFF.

The chain recombines TRBV4-3 with TRBJ1-2, with D unclear. V was clipped by 0 bases and J by 3 bases, with 17 bases between them. This CDR3 is built from 17 residues. Per the germline V gene, CDR1 is LGHNA and CDR2 is YSLEER. CDR3 sequence reads: CASSQDLTADLDYGYTF. CDR3 nucleotide sequence: TGCGCCAGCAGCCAAGATCTTACCGCCGATTTAGACTATGGCTACACCTTC.

The V and J genes are TRBV29-1 and TRBJ2-1; 7 nucleotides align to TRBD2. This CDR3 comprises 14 residues. Germline V gives CDR1 SQVTM, CDR2 ANQGSEA. V was pared by 4 bases and J by 3 bases, with 6 bases of the junction left unmatched. Written as DNA, the CDR3 is TGCAGCGTTGCTCTAGCGGAGTACTACAATGAGCAGTTCTTC. Protein sequence: CSVALAEYYNEQFF.

This clonotype has ten or more counts. Here the CDR3 DNA reads TGTGCCAGCAGCGCACAGGGCCAGTACACCATATATTTT. It specifies CASSAQGQYTIYF. The genes are TRBV7-9 and TRBJ1-3; D possibly corresponds to TRBD1 (6 bases). Germline CDR1 SEHNR, CDR2 FQNEAQ (reference sequence). There are 13 residues in the CDR3. V gave up 5 bases and J gave up 8 bases, with 13 bases separating them.

This clonotype was picked up one time. This may come from a read error, since a much larger clone is one base off. The final CDR3 position lacks the conserved phenylalanine or tryptophan, pointing to a likely read error. This sequence joins TRBV7-2 and TRBJ1-6; possible D gene TRBD1, 5 bases. CDR1 SGHTA and CDR2 FQGNSA come from the germline V gene. V lost 2 bases, J lost 7 bases, and 12 bases lay in between. This CDR3 spans 15 amino acids. DNA for the CDR3: TGTGCCAGCAGCTTAACCCGCGACAGCAATTCACCCCTCCACTCT. It translates to CASSLTRDSNSPLHS.

The rearrangement links TRBV12-3 or TRBV12-4 to TRBJ1-5; no clear D. The CDR3 consists of 16 residues. V lost 6 bases and J lost 4, with 19 bases in between. The CDR3 sequence is CASSPSGVMGNQPQHF. CDR3 sequence (DNA): TGTGCCAGCAGCCCGTCGGGAGTTATGGGGAATCAGCCCCAGCATTTT.

This clonotype appeared many times. This chain uses TRBV12-3 or TRBV12-4 with TRBJ2-3; 7 bases match TRBD2. The CDR3 sequence is 16 residues long. V gave up 3 bases and J gave up 2 bases; unmatched junction bases: 8. CDR3 bases: TGTGCCAGCAGTTTTTGGGCGGGGGTTTACACAGATACGCAGTATTTT. Protein sequence: CASSFWAGVYTDTQYF.

The chain carries TRBV5-1 and TRBJ1-2; no definite D call. This CDR3 region has 16 residues. Trimming took 4 bases from V and 1 from J, leaving 17 bases between them. The germline V gene encodes CDR1 SGHRS and CDR2 YFSETQ. The CDR3 loop is CASSLTLASDNYGYTF. CDR3 coding DNA: TGCGCCAGCAGCCTAACGTTGGCATCGGATAACTATGGCTACACCTTC.

Ten or more counts support this clonotype. The V and J genes are TRBV12-3 or TRBV12-4 and TRBJ2-3; D is possibly TRBD2 (5 bases). The CDR3 is 15 residues long. The ends were cut back, 6 bases at V and 0 bases at J, with 13 bases in the middle. CDR3 protein: CASSLTTTSTDTQYF. For the CDR3, the DNA is TGTGCCAGCAGCTTGACTACTACTAGCACAGATACGCAGTATTTT.

The CDR3 is CAWSLTSGRFNEQFF. The CDR3 bases are TGTGCCTGGAGTCTCACTAGCGGGAGGTTCAATGAGCAGTTCTTC. The genes are TRBV30 and TRBJ2-1, with 12 bases that match TRBD2. CDR3 length: 15 residues. Looked up from germline, CDR1 is GTSNPN and CDR2 is SVGIG (reference sequence). V lost 2 bases and J lost 6; bases outside the gene matches: 5.

Ten or more counts support this clonotype. The chain couples TRBV10-3 to TRBJ2-7; D is ambiguous. Trimming shortened V by 0 bases and J by 1 base, and 7 bases separated the two germline ends. This CDR3 spans 14 amino acids. Per germline, CDR1 ENHRY and CDR2 SYGVKD. This CDR3 reads CAISESGRSYEQYF. The CDR3 nucleotides read TGTGCCATCAGTGAGTCGGGCAGGTCCTACGAGCAGTACTTC.

The chain uses TRBV19 and TRBJ2-1, with 12 bases lining up with TRBD2. CDR3 length equals 16 residues. Germline CDR1 is LNHDA and CDR2 is SQIVND (reference sequence). V was pared by 7 bases and J by 5 bases, with 9 bases of the junction left unmatched. Written as DNA, the CDR3 is TGTGCCAGTATTGCCTCTAGCGGGGGGGTAAACAATGAGCAGTTCTTC. Amino acid sequence: CASIASSGGVNNEQFF. The variable domain in full, completed from reference TRBV19 and TRBJ2-1, reads DGGITQSPKYLFRKEGQNVTLSCEQNLNHDAMYWYRQDPGQGLRLIYYSQIVNDFQKGDIAEGYSVSREKKESFPLTVTSAQKNPTAFYLCASIASSGGVNNEQFFGPGTRLTVL.

This clonotype was counted at least ten times. The rearrangement uses TRBV20-1 and TRBJ2-7, with D possibly TRBD1 on 6 matching bases. V was trimmed by 0 bases and J by 3 bases, leaving 12 bases between them. Per germline, CDR1 DFQATT and CDR2 SNEGSKA (reference sequence). The CDR3 has 14 residues. The CDR3 nucleotides read TGCAGTGCTAGAGATACAGGGACCTACTACGAGCAGTACTTC. It yields the protein CSARDTGTYYEQYF.

The rearrangement joins TRBV27 to TRBJ2-7, with D unclear. Trimming stripped 8 bases from V and 2 bases from J, with 19 bases between. CDR1 is MNHEY, CDR2 SMNVEV, per germline (reference sequence). This CDR3 is built from 15 residues. This CDR3 reads CASRAGPRSTYEQYF. CDR3 nucleotides: TGTGCCAGCCGAGCAGGCCCGAGGTCCACCTACGAGCAGTACTTC.

Remarks on this clonotype: An end of the junction differs from the germline gene, which may be a read error. V and J are TRBV9 and TRBJ2-7; 7 bases are shared with TRBD1. The CDR3 has 14 amino acids. Germline CDR1 reads SGDLS; CDR2 reads YYNGEE. As DNA, the CDR3 is TGTGCCAACAGCAACCGGGACAGTATGGACGAGCAGTACTTC. This translates into CANSNRDSMDEQYF.

In the case of this clonotype: Just one base apart from a much larger clone, this may be a read error. J is TRBJ2-3 and V is TRBV6-2 or TRBV6-3, with 11 bases identical to TRBD2. The CDR3 totals 17 residues. The germline gives CDR1 MNHEY, CDR2 SVGEGT. The CDR3 coding sequence is TGTGCCAGCAGTTACGCTAGCGGGAGGACTAGCACAAATACGCAGTATTTT. It yields the protein CASSYASGRTSTNTQYF.

The sample holds many counts of this clonotype. V is TRBV20-1 and J is TRBJ2-5; weak D call: TRBD2 (5 bases). CDR3 length equals 12 residues. V lost 3 bases and J lost 7, with 12 bases in between. CDR1 and CDR2 from the germline V gene are DFQATT and SNEGSKA (reference sequence). Here the CDR3 DNA reads TGCAGTGCTAGGAGCTCGGGGTTGACCCAGTACTTC. Protein sequence: CSARSSGLTQYF.

This clonotype was observed at least ten times. The J gene is TRBJ2-7, the V gene TRBV20-1; no clear D gene. Germline V gene lookup returns CDR1 DFQATT and CDR2 SNEGSKA (reference sequence). This CDR3 is 13 amino acids long. V lost 7 bases and J 1 base, leaving 14 bases between the germline ends. Here the CDR3 DNA reads TGCAGTGTCCCTCACCTCCCTTCCTACGAGCAGTACTTC. Its protein product is CSVPHLPSYEQYF.

There are a few counts of this clonotype. V and J are TRBV28 and TRBJ2-1; TRBD2 might be the D (5 bases). The V end lost 4 bases, the J end lost 3 bases, and 16 bases lay between the germline ends. This CDR3 spans 16 amino acids. CDR1 and CDR2 from the germline V gene are MDHEN and SYDVKM. Here the CDR3 reads CASSSWTLSYYNEQFF. DNA of the CDR3: TGTGCCAGCAGTTCCTGGACTCTTTCTTACTACAATGAGCAGTTCTTC.